This is a list of T cell receptor beta chains from one sample in a study of cytomegalovirus exposure and HLA in healthy donors. TCRdb keeps only in-frame clones here, not all; method: immunoSEQ multiplex PCR. The sample records roughly 100,000 clones, over 60% being singletons. The specimen was PBMCs. The source is a man aged 30 to 45 in good health and CMV-seropositive. The CDR3 runs from the conserved cysteine through the conserved F or W. A D gene is named only where the DNA matches it firmly. Clone size is shown for a subset of rows, as once, few, many or a class of expanded clone.

clone size,D gene,J gene,V gene,CDR3 DNA,CDR3 protein
-,TRBD1,TRBJ2-2,TRBV7-2,TGTGCCAGCAGACCTCGACAGGGGGCATGGACCGGGGAGCTGTTTTTT,CASRPRQGAWTGELFF
-,TRBD1,TRBJ1-5,TRBV10-3,TGTGCCATCAGTGAACAGGGGGGAGGAAGACAGCCCCAGCATTTT,CAISEQGGGRQPQHF
-,TRBD2,TRBJ2-5,TRBV19,TGTGCCAGTACCGCCTTAGGACTAGCGGGGGGCCTGGAGACCCAGTACTTC,CASTALGLAGGLETQYF
-,TRBD2,TRBJ2-1,TRBV5-1,TGCGCCAGCAGCTTCGGACTAGCGGGAGACTTCCTACGGAATGAGCAGTTCTTC,CASSFGLAGDFLRNEQFF
-,-,TRBJ1-2,TRBV5-4,TGTGCCAGCAGCCGGGACACCAACTATGGCTACACCTTC,CASSRDTNYGYTF
-,-,TRBJ1-5,TRBV4-2,TGTGCCAGCAGCCAAGATCCGCGGATTGAGGAGCCCCAGCATTTT,CASSQDPRIEEPQHF
-,-,TRBJ1-6,TRBV7-9,TGTGCCAGCAGCTTAGGGCAGGGCTACAATTCACCCCTCCACTTT,CASSLGQGYNSPLHF
-,-,TRBJ1-5,TRBV9,TGTGCCAGCAGCGTAGGTAGTAACCGCCCCCAGCATTTT,CASSVGSNRPQHF
-,-,TRBJ1-3,TRBV7-9,TGTGCCAGCACCTCCGAGACAGGAGGAAACACCATATATTTT,CASTSETGGNTIYF
-,TRBD2,TRBJ2-5,TRBV29-1,TGCAGCGTTCAACTAGCGGGAGGGAGGGGAGAGACCCAGTACTTC,CSVQLAGGRGETQYF
once,-,TRBJ1-5,TRBV30,TGTGCCTGGAGCGGGAGCTATAGCAATCAGCCCCAGCATTTT,CAWSGSYSNQPQHF
-,-,TRBJ2-2,TRBV9,TGTGCCAGCAGCGTAAGGAGCACCGGGGAGCTGTTTTTT,CASSVRSTGELFF
once,-,TRBJ1-2,TRBV19,TGTGCCAGTACAGCTAACTATGGCTACACCTTC,CASTANYGYTF
-,-,TRBJ1-1,TRBV9,TGTGCCAGCAGCCCCCCAGGGCGAGGCACTGAAGCTTTCTTT,CASSPPGRGTEAFF
-,-,TRBJ2-7,TRBV19,TGTGCCAGTAGTGTGAGGGAGGGGGATCGAGAGCAGTACTTC,CASSVREGDREQYF
-,-,TRBJ1-1,TRBV5-1,TGCGCCAGCTTACCCGCGGGAGGGGCGAGGAAAAACACTGAAGCTTTCTTT,CASLPAGGARKNTEAFF
-,-,TRBJ2-4,TRBV6-6,TGTGCCAGCAGTTACACTCCCGCTGCAAGGGGTAACATTCAGTACTTC,CASSYTPAARGNIQYF
-,TRBD2,TRBJ2-5,TRBV25-1,TGTGCCAGCAGTGGCCCAGTTCGCGGCGGGAGGGCCGCGGAGACCCAGTACTTC,CASSGPVRGGRAAETQYF
-,TRBD1,TRBJ2-2,TRBV5-1,TGCGCCAGCAGCACGCAGGGGGCGGTTCCCGGGGAGCTGTTTTTT,CASSTQGAVPGELFF
-,-,TRBJ1-2,TRBV27,TGTGCCAGCAGCCTAAAAGAAAACTATGGCTACACCTTC,CASSLKENYGYTF
-,-,TRBJ1-2,TRBV2,TGTGCCAGCACCCAGGACAGCTATGGCTACACCTTC,CASTQDSYGYTF
-,-,TRBJ2-2,TRBV6-5,TGTGCCAGCACCCGTGACAGACCGAACACCGGGGAGCTGTTTTTT,CASTRDRPNTGELFF
few,-,TRBJ2-5,TRBV25-1,TGTGCCAGCAGTGGGGGCGGGACCCAGTACTTC,CASSGGGTQYF
many,-,TRBJ1-1,TRBV29-1,TGCAGCGTTTTGGAGGGAAGGAGAACTGAAGCTTTCTTT,CSVLEGRRTEAFF
few,TRBD2,TRBJ2-5,TRBV5-1,TGCGCCAGCAGATCCAACCGGGACTATGAAGAGACCCAGTACTTC,CASRSNRDYEETQYF
few,-,TRBJ1-5,TRBV2,TGTGCCAGCAGTAGAGGTAATCAGCCCCAGCATTTT,CASSRGNQPQHF
-,TRBD1,TRBJ2-7,TRBV6-1,TGTGCCAGCAGGGCCCAGGACAGGGGGCTTGGCGAGCAGTACTTC,CASRAQDRGLGEQYF
-,TRBD1,TRBJ1-2,TRBV27,TGTGCCAGCAGTTTCCACCGACAGGGGGCTTATGGCTACACCTTC,CASSFHRQGAYGYTF
-,TRBD2,TRBJ2-1,TRBV11-2,TGTGCCAGCAGCTTAGGGCTAGCGGGGTACAATGAGCAGTTCTTC,CASSLGLAGYNEQFF
-,-,TRBJ2-1,TRBV30,TGTGCCTGGAACCTGGCGGGAACTTACAATGAGCAGTTCTTC,CAWNLAGTYNEQFF
-,-,TRBJ1-1,TRBV15,TGTGCCACCAGCGGGGGGGGAGTGACTGAAGCTTTCTTT,CATSGGGVTEAFF
once,-,TRBJ1-2,TRBV9,TGTGCCAGCAGGGCGCGGGACGGACTTTTATATGGCTACACCTTC,CASRARDGLLYGYTF
few,-,TRBJ1-1,TRBV5-1,TGCGCCAGCAGCCCGACCCAGGGCTCGATGAACACTGAAGCTTTCTTT,CASSPTQGSMNTEAFF
-,-,TRBJ1-1,TRBV19,TGTGCCAGTAGTATATCTTCGGGACATAGAAACACTGAAGCTTTCTTT,CASSISSGHRNTEAFF
-,TRBD1,TRBJ1-6,TRBV6-6,TGTGCCAGCAGTCGACAGGGGATTGGTTCACCCCTCCACTTT,CASSRQGIGSPLHF
-,TRBD2,TRBJ2-3,TRBV28,TGTGCCAGCAGTTGGGCCGGGAGGGGTACAGATACGCAGTATTTT,CASSWAGRGTDTQYF
-,-,TRBJ1-6,TRBV19,TGTGCCAGTAGTATGAACAGGAATTCACCCCTCCACTTT,CASSMNRNSPLHF
-,TRBD1,TRBJ2-3,TRBV29-1,TGCAGCGTCGGCAGGGGGCCAGATACGCAGTATTTT,CSVGRGPDTQYF
-,-,TRBJ2-7,TRBV28,TGTGCCAGCGGCGGGACCTCTACTTACGAGCAGTACTTC,CASGGTSTYEQYF
-,TRBD1,TRBJ1-2,TRBV6-5,TGTGCCAGCAGTTACCGGACAGGGGGCTACACCTTC,CASSYRTGGYTF
-,TRBD2,TRBJ2-1,TRBV7-2,TGTGCCAGCAGCTTAGGAACTAGCGGGAGTGGGGATGAGCAGTTCTTC,CASSLGTSGSGDEQFF
-,TRBD1,TRBJ1-3,TRBV5-1,TGCGCCAGCAGCCCGGGGACAGGGGTGGTTGGAAACACCATATATTTT,CASSPGTGVVGNTIYF
-,-,TRBJ2-7,TRBV2,TGTGCCAGCAGTGAAAGCATCTTCGAGCAGTACTTC,CASSESIFEQYF
-,-,TRBJ1-3,TRBV18,TGTGCCAGCTCACCATCGGGATCTGGAAACACCATATATTTT,CASSPSGSGNTIYF
-,-,TRBJ1-1,TRBV10-3,TGTGCCACGCGGCGAGGGACTGGGAACACTGAAGCTTTCTTT,CATRRGTGNTEAFF
few,-,TRBJ2-1,TRBV29-1,TGCAGCGCCGCTCGGCGGGGAAGCCCAGACAATGAGCAGTTCTTC,CSAARRGSPDNEQFF
-,-,TRBJ1-2,TRBV28,TGTGCCAGCAATTACGGGGGTACGAACGGCTACACCTTC,CASNYGGTNGYTF
-,-,TRBJ2-1,TRBV7-9,TGTGCCAGCAGCCTAGGGGGGACAGCCTACAATGAGCAGTTCTTC,CASSLGGTAYNEQFF
-,-,TRBJ1-2,TRBV29-1,TGCAGCGCCTCTGAGGGCCTCTATGGCTACACCTTC,CSASEGLYGYTF
-,TRBD2,TRBJ2-5,TRBV25-1,TGTGCCAGCAAGGGCGGGGGGGGAAAGACCCAGTACTTC,CASKGGGGKTQYF
-,-,TRBJ2-5,TRBV28,TGTGCCAGCAGTTTAGTCTACCAAGAGACCCAGTACTTC,CASSLVYQETQYF